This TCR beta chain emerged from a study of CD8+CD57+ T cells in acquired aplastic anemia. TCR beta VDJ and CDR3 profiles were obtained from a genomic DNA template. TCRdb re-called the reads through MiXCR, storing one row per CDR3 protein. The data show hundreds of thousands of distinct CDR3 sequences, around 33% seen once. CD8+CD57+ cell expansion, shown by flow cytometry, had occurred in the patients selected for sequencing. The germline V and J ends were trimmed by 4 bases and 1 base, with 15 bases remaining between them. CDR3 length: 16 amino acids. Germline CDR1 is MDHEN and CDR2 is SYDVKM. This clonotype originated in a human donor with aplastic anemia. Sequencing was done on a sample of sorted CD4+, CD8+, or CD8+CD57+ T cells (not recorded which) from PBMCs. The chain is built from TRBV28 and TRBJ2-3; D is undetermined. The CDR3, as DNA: TGTGCCAGCAGTTCCCCAGCTGTCTCTGGCACAGATACGCAGTATTTT. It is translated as CASSSPAVSGTDTQYF.